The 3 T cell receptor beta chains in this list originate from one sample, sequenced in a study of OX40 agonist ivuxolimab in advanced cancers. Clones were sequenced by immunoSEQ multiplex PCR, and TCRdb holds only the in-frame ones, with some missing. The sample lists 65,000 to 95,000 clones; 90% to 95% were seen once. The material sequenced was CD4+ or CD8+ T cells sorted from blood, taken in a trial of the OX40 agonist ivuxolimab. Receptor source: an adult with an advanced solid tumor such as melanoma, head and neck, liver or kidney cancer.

In nucleotides, the CDR3 is TGTGCCTGCGGAGTAGTGGAAGATACGCAGTATTTT. This translates into CACGVVEDTQYF. J is TRBJ2-3 and V is TRBV30; no reliable D call. Germline CDR1 reads GTSNPN; CDR2 reads SVGIG (reference sequence). Between the trimmed V and J ends, which lost 6 bases and 5 bases, there was a span of 12 bases. The CDR3 sequence is 12 residues long.

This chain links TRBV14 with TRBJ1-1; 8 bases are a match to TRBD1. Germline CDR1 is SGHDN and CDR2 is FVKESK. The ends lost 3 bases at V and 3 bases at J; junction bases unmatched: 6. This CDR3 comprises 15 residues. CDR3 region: CASSHGQGGYTEAFF. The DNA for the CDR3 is TGTGCCAGCAGCCACGGACAGGGAGGTTACACTGAAGCTTTCTTT.

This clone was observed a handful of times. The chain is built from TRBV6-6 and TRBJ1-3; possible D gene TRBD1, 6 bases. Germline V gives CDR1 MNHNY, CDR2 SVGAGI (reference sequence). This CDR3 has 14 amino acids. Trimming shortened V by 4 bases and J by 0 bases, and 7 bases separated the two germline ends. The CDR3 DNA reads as TGTGCCAGCAGTTTGACAGGCTCTGGAAACACCATATATTTT. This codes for CASSLTGSGNTIYF.